Listed below are T cell receptor beta chains from one sample, sequenced in a study of T cell responses to AZD1222 COVID-19 vaccine. Using immunoSEQ multiplex PCR, the repertoire was profiled, and TCRdb retains in-frame clones only, with some absent. The sample lists fewer than 100,000 clones, 87% occurring once. Material: peripheral blood, obtained 28 days after the second AZD1222 dose. The receptors derive from an adult who received the AZD1222 COVID-19 vaccine. Both conserved end residues are part of each CDR3. D genes are given only for firm matches. Some rows have no size entry. The others give once, few or many, or a class for an expanded clone.

size: NA
J: TRBJ2-7
D: TRBD2
length: 15
V: TRBV7-2
CDR3: CASSFYSGGGVEQYF
DNA: TGTGCCAGCAGCTTTTATAGCGGGGGTGGGGTCGAGCAGTACTTC

size: NA
J: TRBJ2-2
D: TRBD2
length: 18
V: TRBV19
CDR3: CASTTRPTGGTNTGELFF
DNA: TGTGCCAGTACGACCCGCCCGACGGGGGGTACTAACACCGGGGAGCTGTTTTTT

size: NA
J: TRBJ2-7
D: NA
length: 14
V: TRBV6-5
CDR3: CASSMGGRSYEQYF
DNA: TGTGCCAGCAGTATGGGGGGGCGATCCTACGAGCAGTACTTC

size: NA
J: TRBJ2-7
D: TRBD2
length: 14
V: TRBV6-2/TRBV6-3
CDR3: CASSESGGNYEQYF
DNA: TGTGCCAGCAGTGAGAGCGGGGGAAACTACGAGCAGTACTTC

size: NA
J: TRBJ2-1
D: TRBD1
length: 14
V: TRBV7-2
CDR3: CASSLVGQGHEQFF
DNA: TGTGCCAGCAGCTTAGTAGGACAGGGCCATGAGCAGTTCTTC

size: NA
J: TRBJ2-1
D: NA
length: 15
V: TRBV7-6
CDR3: CASSPDHAGYNEQFF
DNA: TGTGCCAGCAGCCCAGACCACGCAGGGTACAATGAGCAGTTCTTC

size: NA
J: TRBJ2-2
D: NA
length: 15
V: TRBV27
CDR3: CASSLGAGDTGELFF
DNA: TGTGCCAGCAGTTTAGGGGCAGGGGACACCGGGGAGCTGTTTTTT

size: few
J: TRBJ2-7
D: NA
length: 12
V: TRBV7-2
CDR3: CASSLTSYEQYF
DNA: TGTGCCAGCAGCCTAACGTCCTACGAGCAGTACTTC

size: NA
J: TRBJ1-2
D: NA
length: 12
V: TRBV10-3
CDR3: CAIRDLGGGYTF
DNA: TGTGCCATCCGGGACTTGGGAGGGGGCTACACCTTC

size: NA
J: TRBJ1-6
D: NA
length: 12
V: TRBV5-8
CDR3: CASSYRESPLHF
DNA: TGTGCCAGCAGCTACAGGGAATCACCCCTCCACTTT

size: NA
J: TRBJ1-2
D: TRBD1
length: 21
V: TRBV19
CDR3: CASASAGLLQGAGTGAHGYTF
DNA: TGTGCCAGTGCTAGCGCCGGCCTCCTGCAGGGCGCCGGGACAGGTGCCCATGGCTACACCTTC

size: once
J: TRBJ2-5
D: TRBD2
length: 17
V: TRBV28
CDR3: CASSFGRTSGGYETQYF
DNA: TGTGCCAGCAGTTTTGGGAGGACTAGCGGGGGGTATGAGACCCAGTACTTC

size: few
J: TRBJ2-3
D: NA
length: 16
V: TRBV7-2
CDR3: CASSLGGSVWPDTQYF
DNA: TGTGCCAGCAGCTTAGGTGGCTCTGTGTGGCCAGATACGCAGTATTTT

size: once
J: TRBJ2-2
D: TRBD2
length: 17
V: TRBV7-6
CDR3: CASSLYNSGGAPGELFF
DNA: TGTGCCAGCAGCTTATATAATAGCGGGGGGGCCCCCGGGGAGCTGTTTTTT

size: NA
J: TRBJ1-2
D: NA
length: 13
V: TRBV7-2
CDR3: CASSLTGVDGYTF
DNA: TGTGCCAGCAGTCTGACCGGTGTCGATGGCTACACCTTC

size: NA
J: TRBJ2-1
D: NA
length: 12
V: TRBV5-1
CDR3: CASSNQLGEQFF
DNA: TGCGCCAGCAGCAACCAGCTGGGAGAGCAGTTCTTC

size: NA
J: TRBJ1-1
D: NA
length: 16
V: TRBV4-3
CDR3: CASSRDRHRADTEAFF
DNA: TGCGCCAGCAGCCGGGATCGGCACAGGGCGGACACTGAAGCTTTCTTT

size: NA
J: TRBJ2-3
D: NA
length: 14
V: TRBV9
CDR3: CASSVGLSTDTQYF
DNA: TGTGCCAGCAGCGTAGGACTGAGCACAGATACGCAGTATTTT

size: NA
J: TRBJ2-2
D: NA
length: 15
V: TRBV19
CDR3: CASSPRTGAGGELFF
DNA: TGTGCCAGTAGTCCTCGAACGGGGGCAGGCGGGGAGCTGTTTTTT

size: NA
J: TRBJ1-5
D: NA
length: 12
V: TRBV6-2/TRBV6-3
CDR3: CASSYVYQPQHF
DNA: TGTGCCAGCAGTTACGTTTATCAGCCCCAGCATTTT

size: NA
J: TRBJ2-5
D: NA
length: 16
V: TRBV20-1
CDR3: CSASDPRGAGQETQYF
DNA: TGCAGTGCTAGTGATCCTCGTGGAGCGGGCCAAGAGACCCAGTACTTC

size: NA
J: TRBJ2-1
D: TRBD2
length: 16
V: TRBV9
CDR3: CASSPQAGGPYNEQFF
DNA: TGTGCCAGCAGCCCCCAGGCGGGGGGCCCCTACAATGAGCAGTTCTTC

size: NA
J: TRBJ1-2
D: NA
length: 15
V: TRBV7-9
CDR3: CASSLANTGNYGYTF
DNA: TGTGCCAGCAGCTTAGCCAATACAGGGAACTATGGCTACACCTTC

size: few
J: TRBJ2-3
D: TRBD1
length: 15
V: TRBV5-5
CDR3: CASSLLDRDPDTQYF
DNA: TGTGCCAGCAGCTTGCTGGACAGGGACCCGGATACGCAGTATTTT

size: NA
J: TRBJ2-1
D: TRBD1
length: 16
V: TRBV4-2
CDR3: CASSQGGTGGWNEQFF
DNA: TGTGCCAGCAGCCAGGGCGGGACAGGGGGATGGAATGAGCAGTTCTTC

size: NA
J: TRBJ2-3
D: TRBD2
length: 16
V: TRBV7-3
CDR3: CASSPITSGGPDTQYF
DNA: TGTGCCAGCAGCCCGATTACTAGCGGGGGACCAGATACGCAGTATTTT

size: NA
J: TRBJ2-7
D: TRBD1
length: 16
V: TRBV11-2
CDR3: CASSLDPRDRSYEQYF
DNA: TGTGCCAGCAGCTTAGATCCCCGGGACAGATCCTACGAGCAGTACTTC

size: NA
J: TRBJ1-2
D: NA
length: 13
V: TRBV28
CDR3: CASTTIGSYGYTF
DNA: TGTGCCAGCACCACTATTGGGAGCTATGGCTACACCTTC

size: few
J: TRBJ1-5
D: NA
length: 16
V: TRBV4-3
CDR3: CASSQALDRRNQPQHF
DNA: TGCGCCAGCAGCCAAGCCTTAGACAGACGCAATCAGCCCCAGCATTTT

size: NA
J: TRBJ2-3
D: NA
length: 17
V: TRBV9
CDR3: CASSFDRVQDGTDTQYF
DNA: TGTGCCAGCAGCTTTGACCGAGTCCAAGATGGCACAGATACGCAGTATTTT

size: NA
J: TRBJ2-7
D: NA
length: 12
V: TRBV18
CDR3: CASSPLREEQYF
DNA: TGTGCCAGCTCACCACTCCGGGAAGAGCAGTACTTC

size: NA
J: TRBJ2-6
D: NA
length: 16
V: TRBV19
CDR3: CASSSGRSFGANVLTF
DNA: TGTGCCAGTTCCTCAGGCAGGTCCTTTGGGGCCAACGTCCTGACTTTC

size: once
J: TRBJ1-5
D: TRBD1
length: 13
V: TRBV29-1
CDR3: CSVYQGGNQPQHF
DNA: TGCAGCGTTTACCAGGGGGGCAATCAGCCCCAGCATTTT

size: once
J: TRBJ1-3
D: NA
length: 21
V: TRBV27
CDR3: CASSPLYGLHIIGSSGNTIYF
DNA: TGTGCCAGCAGTCCGCTCTATGGGCTCCATATTATTGGGTCTTCTGGAAACACCATATATTTT

size: NA
J: TRBJ2-3
D: TRBD1
length: 15
V: TRBV5-4
CDR3: CASSTDRDHTDTQYF
DNA: TGTGCCAGCAGCACGGACAGGGACCACACAGATACGCAGTATTTT

size: NA
J: TRBJ1-5
D: NA
length: 13
V: TRBV19
CDR3: CASSTGSYQPQHF
DNA: TGTGCCAGTAGTACAGGGTCCTATCAGCCCCAGCATTTT

size: NA
J: TRBJ2-1
D: NA
length: 14
V: TRBV3-1/TRBV3-2
CDR3: CASSQEVVDRKQFF
DNA: TGTGCCAGCAGCCAAGAGGTCGTTGACCGTAAGCAGTTCTTC

size: NA
J: TRBJ2-2
D: TRBD2
length: 15
V: TRBV5-1
CDR3: CASSLLAGGTGELFF
DNA: TGCGCCAGCAGCTTACTAGCGGGGGGCACCGGGGAGCTGTTTTTT

size: NA
J: TRBJ2-7
D: NA
length: 14
V: TRBV7-2
CDR3: CASSEYRVGYEQYF
DNA: TGTGCCAGCAGCGAATACAGGGTTGGCTACGAGCAGTACTTC

size: NA
J: TRBJ2-2
D: TRBD1
length: 15
V: TRBV7-9
CDR3: CASSPWDRETGELFF
DNA: TGTGCCAGCAGCCCATGGGACAGGGAGACCGGGGAGCTGTTTTTT

size: NA
J: TRBJ1-5
D: NA
length: 15
V: TRBV6-5
CDR3: CATSLDSYRNQPQHF
DNA: TGTGCCACTTCCCTCGACAGTTATCGCAATCAGCCCCAGCATTTT

size: NA
J: TRBJ2-3
D: TRBD1
length: 14
V: TRBV24-1
CDR3: CATGPGQGTDTQYF
DNA: TGTGCCACTGGACCCGGACAGGGAACAGATACGCAGTATTTT

size: NA
J: TRBJ2-5
D: TRBD1
length: 15
V: TRBV19
CDR3: CASNPGQGFEKTQYF
DNA: TGTGCCAGTAACCCGGGACAGGGGTTTGAAAAGACCCAGTACTTC

size: NA
J: TRBJ1-5
D: NA
length: 13
V: TRBV5-4
CDR3: CASSLAGSQPQHF
DNA: TGTGCCAGCAGCTTGGCGGGTAGTCAGCCCCAGCATTTT

size: few
J: TRBJ2-4
D: NA
length: 13
V: TRBV24-1
CDR3: CATSAAGKDIQYF
DNA: TGTGCCACCAGTGCCGCGGGCAAGGACATTCAGTACTTC

size: once
J: TRBJ2-2
D: NA
length: 14
V: TRBV4-1
CDR3: CASSHLGGSGELFF
DNA: TGCGCCAGCAGCCATCTTGGGGGATCCGGGGAGCTGTTTTTT

size: NA
J: TRBJ2-5
D: TRBD2
length: 17
V: TRBV24-1
CDR3: CATSDPRLAGEEGTQYF
DNA: TGTGCCACCAGTGACCCTAGACTAGCGGGGGAAGAGGGGACCCAGTACTTC

size: NA
J: TRBJ1-2
D: NA
length: 14
V: TRBV7-9
CDR3: CASSWVGANYGYTF
DNA: TGTGCCAGCAGCTGGGTGGGGGCTAACTATGGCTACACCTTC

size: NA
J: TRBJ2-7
D: NA
length: 16
V: TRBV5-1
CDR3: CASSPGWGESSYEQYF
DNA: TGCGCCAGCAGCCCGGGATGGGGTGAGAGCTCCTACGAGCAGTACTTC

size: NA
J: TRBJ1-4
D: TRBD1
length: 14
V: TRBV7-6
CDR3: CASSSQTGNEKLFF
DNA: TGTGCCAGCAGCTCGCAGACAGGGAATGAAAAACTGTTTTTT

size: NA
J: TRBJ1-2
D: TRBD1
length: 15
V: TRBV25-1
CDR3: CASSATGDWSYGYTF
DNA: TGTGCCAGCAGTGCAACAGGGGATTGGTCCTATGGCTACACCTTC

size: once
J: TRBJ1-6
D: NA
length: 12
V: TRBV6-2/TRBV6-3
CDR3: CASSYPTAALHF
DNA: TGTGCCAGCAGTTACCCGACAGCGGCCCTCCACTTT

size: NA
J: TRBJ2-7
D: NA
length: 16
V: TRBV3-1/TRBV3-2
CDR3: CASRLKSGVPSYEQYF
DNA: TGTGCCAGCAGACTTAAATCGGGGGTCCCCTCCTACGAGCAGTACTTC

size: NA
J: TRBJ1-4
D: NA
length: 14
V: TRBV19
CDR3: CASSGILPSEKLFF
DNA: TGTGCCAGTAGTGGGATTCTACCAAGTGAAAAACTGTTTTTT

size: NA
J: TRBJ1-3
D: NA
length: 16
V: TRBV5-6
CDR3: CASSLGSGRSGNTIYF
DNA: TGTGCCAGCAGCTTGGGGTCAGGCAGGTCTGGAAACACCATATATTTT

size: few
J: TRBJ2-7
D: NA
length: 14
V: TRBV18
CDR3: CASSNRAHIGEQYF
DNA: TGTGCCAGCTCCAACAGGGCGCATATAGGGGAGCAGTACTTC

size: NA
J: TRBJ2-3
D: NA
length: 15
V: TRBV7-8
CDR3: CASSLGVGGTDTQYF
DNA: TGTGCCAGCAGCTTAGGGGTCGGGGGCACAGATACGCAGTATTTT

size: NA
J: TRBJ2-2
D: NA
length: 16
V: TRBV30
CDR3: CAWTPEVGSNTGELFF
DNA: TGTGCCTGGACTCCGGAGGTGGGATCGAACACCGGGGAGCTGTTTTTT

size: NA
J: TRBJ1-4
D: NA
length: 16
V: TRBV2
CDR3: CASSEDSRPTNEKLFF
DNA: TGTGCCAGCAGTGAAGACTCGCGGCCAACTAATGAAAAACTGTTTTTT